Sequencing of this T cell receptor beta chain was carried out in a study of T cell responses to AZD1222 COVID-19 vaccine. Assay used: immunoSEQ multiplex PCR; TCRdb lists only in-frame clones, some missing. The data contain more than 85,000 clones, about 89% of them singletons. Trimming removed 0 bases at V and 4 bases at J, with 13 bases between. The germline gives CDR1 LGHNA, CDR2 YSLEER. The length of the CDR3 is 16 residues. This receptor was obtained from an adult in good health. This specimen was peripheral blood, taken on day 0 of AZD1222 vaccination. This chain joins TRBV4-3 and TRBJ1-3; no clear D gene. CDR3 sequence: CASSQEADGGGNTIYF. As DNA, the CDR3 is TGCGCCAGCAGCCAAGAGGCGGATGGAGGAGGAAACACCATATATTTT.